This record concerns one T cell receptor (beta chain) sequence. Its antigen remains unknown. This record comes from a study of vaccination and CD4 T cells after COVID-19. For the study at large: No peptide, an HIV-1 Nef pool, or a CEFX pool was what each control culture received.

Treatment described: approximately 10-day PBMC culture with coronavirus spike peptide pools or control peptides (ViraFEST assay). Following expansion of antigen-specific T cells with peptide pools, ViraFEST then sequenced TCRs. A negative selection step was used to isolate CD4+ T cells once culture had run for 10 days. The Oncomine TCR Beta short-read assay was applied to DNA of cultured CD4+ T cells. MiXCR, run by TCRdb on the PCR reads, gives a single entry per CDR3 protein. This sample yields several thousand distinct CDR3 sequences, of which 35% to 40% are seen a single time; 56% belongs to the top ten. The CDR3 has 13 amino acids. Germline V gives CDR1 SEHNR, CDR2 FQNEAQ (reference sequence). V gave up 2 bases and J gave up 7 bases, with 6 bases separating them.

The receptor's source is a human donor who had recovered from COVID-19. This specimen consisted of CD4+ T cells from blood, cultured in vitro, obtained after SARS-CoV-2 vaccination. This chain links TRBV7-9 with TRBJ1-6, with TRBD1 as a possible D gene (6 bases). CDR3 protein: CASSLQGNSPLHF. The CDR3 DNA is TGTGCCAGCAGCTTACAGGGGAATTCACCCCTCCACTTT.